This is a list of T cell receptor beta chains from one sample in a study of T cell repertoires in cytomegalovirus infection. TCRdb called the reads again in MiXCR, with one record for every CDR3 protein. This sample yields more than 200,000 distinct CDR3 sequences, of which 9.1% are seen a single time; about 15% belongs to the top ten. Sequencing was carried out using PBMCs. The receptors shown here come from a human donor in good health (CMV status not recorded). Some clones in this sample may be carry-over from other donors' samples. Each CDR3 is given with its conserved first and last residue. D genes are given only for firm matches. Where a row states a size, it is once, few, many or the class of an expanded clone; other rows omit it.

clone size	V gene	J gene	D gene	CDR3 DNA	CDR3 protein
many	TRBV7-2	TRBJ1-2	.	TGTGCCAGCAGTATTCCCGGACAGCTCTATGGCTACACCTTC	CASSIPGQLYGYTF
few	TRBV5-1	TRBJ2-7	.	TGCGCCAGCAGCTTGAGGGTCTCCTACGAGCAGTACTTC	CASSLRVSYEQYF
many	TRBV7-2	TRBJ2-4	TRBD2	TGTGCCAGCAGTTCCCTGGGAGCGGGAGAAAACATTCAGTACTTC	CASSSLGAGENIQYF
many	TRBV7-4	TRBJ1-3	.	TGTGCCAGCAGCTTAATATTAAGATCTGGAAACACCATATATTTT	CASSLILRSGNTIYF
few	TRBV18	TRBJ1-4	.	TGTGCCAGCTCACACCTGGAGGTCCCCAATGAAAAACTGTTTTTT	CASSHLEVPNEKLFF
many	TRBV6-1	TRBJ2-3	.	TGTGCCAGCGAGAGACAGGTGACAGATACGCAGTATTTT	CASERQVTDTQYF
.	TRBV20-1	TRBJ2-2	.	TGCAGTGCTAGAGGGGGGCAGGGCCACAACACCGGGGAGCTGTTTTTT	CSARGGQGHNTGELFF
many	TRBV12-3/TRBV12-4	TRBJ1-1	TRBD1	TGTGCCAGCAGCTTCCAGGGGGCGAGCACTGAAGCTTTCTTT	CASSFQGASTEAFF
many	TRBV7-2	TRBJ2-1	.	TGTGCCAGCAGCTTAGAGGCAGGGCCGTACAATGAGCAGTTCTTC	CASSLEAGPYNEQFF
few	TRBV19	TRBJ2-3	.	TGTGCCAGCCGGACAGATCGCACAGATACGCAGTATTTT	CASRTDRTDTQYF
.	TRBV29-1	TRBJ2-3	TRBD1	TGCAGCGTTGGGTCAACACAGGGGCCTAGCACAGATACGCAGTATTTT	CSVGSTQGPSTDTQYF
many	TRBV7-2	TRBJ2-1	.	TGTGCCAGCAGCTTAGTGCCAGGATTCTCCTACAATGAGCAGTTCTTC	CASSLVPGFSYNEQFF
few	TRBV20-1	TRBJ2-2	.	TGCAGTGCTAGGGCAGGGAGTGCCGGGGAGCTGTTTTTT	CSARAGSAGELFF
many	TRBV18	TRBJ1-1	.	TGTGCCAGCTCACCCGGGACGGGATCATACACTGAAGCTTTCTTT	CASSPGTGSYTEAFF
many	TRBV7-2	TRBJ2-1	TRBD2	TGTGCCAGCAGCCCGTCAATAGCGGGGGGGGGCAATGAGCAGTTCTTC	CASSPSIAGGGNEQFF
many	TRBV7-9	TRBJ2-5	TRBD1	TGTGCCAGCAGCCCAGGACAGGGTTACGTAGAGACCCAGTACTTC	CASSPGQGYVETQYF
few	TRBV6-2/TRBV6-3	TRBJ1-1	.	TGTGCCACCAAAATCCCGGAGAACACTGAAGCTTTCTTT	CATKIPENTEAFF
many	TRBV7-6	TRBJ1-1	.	TGTGCCAGCAGTACGGGCCCCCACACTGAAGCTTTCTTT	CASSTGPHTEAFF
many	TRBV7-2	TRBJ2-3	.	TGTGCCAGCAGCCGGACGGGAACGGCTACGCAGTATTTT	CASSRTGTATQYF
many	TRBV7-2	TRBJ2-1	TRBD2	TGTGCCAGCAGCTCCACCTCAGCGGGAGGCGAAAATGAGCAGTTCTTC	CASSSTSAGGENEQFF
many	TRBV7-2	TRBJ2-1	TRBD2	TGTGCCAGCAGCATAGGGACTAGCTGGCGCTCCTACAATGAGCAGTTCTTC	CASSIGTSWRSYNEQFF
.	TRBV29-1	TRBJ1-3	.	TGCAGCGTTGAAGGGGAGGGGTCTGGAAACACCATATATTTT	CSVEGEGSGNTIYF
few	TRBV7-2	TRBJ2-3	TRBD2	TGTGCCAGCAGCTTACGCGCGGGGGGAAGCACAGATACGCAGTATTTT	CASSLRAGGSTDTQYF
many	TRBV7-2	TRBJ1-5	.	TGTGCCACAAGAGGACAGTCGGGCAATCAGCCCCAGCATTTT	CATRGQSGNQPQHF
.	TRBV12-5	TRBJ2-3	.	TGTGCTAGTGGCCCTCTCCAGGGAGATACGCAGTATTTT	CASGPLQGDTQYF
many	TRBV7-2	TRBJ1-5	.	TGTGCCAGCAGCTCACAGGTTCCAAATCAGCCCCAGCATTTT	CASSSQVPNQPQHF
.	TRBV25-1	TRBJ1-2	.	TGTGCCAGCAGTGATGTTATGAGGGCTGACGGCTACACCTTC	CASSDVMRADGYTF
many	TRBV28	TRBJ2-7	TRBD1	TGTGCCAGCAGTTCCACCCGATCGAGGGGGCTGGGCGAGCAGTACTTC	CASSSTRSRGLGEQYF
few	TRBV7-9	TRBJ1-6	.	TGTGCCAGCAGCTTTGTGCATTCTATTGGAACTGAGCTGCATTCACCCCTCCACTTT	CASSFVHSIGTELHSPLHF
many	TRBV20-1	TRBJ1-5	.	TGCAGTGCCCCGGACAGAAACAATCAGCCCCAGCATTTT	CSAPDRNNQPQHF
.	TRBV15	TRBJ2-5	.	TGTGCCACCAGCAGAGATCTTTGGGGGCAAGAGACCCAGTACTTC	CATSRDLWGQETQYF
.	TRBV11-2	TRBJ2-7	TRBD1	TGTGCCAGCAGCTTAGGCGGGGCCAGGGGGCGCCTCAGCAGCGAGCAGTACTTC	CASSLGGARGRLSSEQYF
.	TRBV28	TRBJ2-3	TRBD2	TGTGCCAGCAGTTCGTCTAGCGGGAGGCAGTATTTT	CASSSSSGRQYF
many	TRBV11-3	TRBJ2-7	.	TGTGCCAGCAGCAAGGACACGGGACTGCAATCCTACGAGCAGTACTTC	CASSKDTGLQSYEQYF
many	TRBV7-9	TRBJ2-2	TRBD1	TGTGCCAGCAGCTTAGGGGACAGGGACACCGGGGAGCTGTTTTTT	CASSLGDRDTGELFF
few	TRBV28	TRBJ1-6	TRBD1	TGTGCCAGCAGTCTCGGGACAGGGTTTTCACCCCTCCACTTT	CASSLGTGFSPLHF
many	TRBV7-9	TRBJ2-7	.	TGTGCCAGCAGCTTGACAGGGACTACCTACGAGCAGTACTTC	CASSLTGTTYEQYF
many	TRBV7-8	TRBJ1-2	.	TGTGCCAGCAGCTTAGCCAGGGAGAGCGGCTACACCTTC	CASSLARESGYTF
few	TRBV5-4	TRBJ2-2	.	TGTGCCAGCAGTTTCAGAGCGAGCACCGGGGAGCTGTTTTTT	CASSFRASTGELFF
many	TRBV7-9	TRBJ1-3	TRBD1	TGTGCCAGCAGCTTATCTGGGACAGTAAACGGAAACACCATATATTTT	CASSLSGTVNGNTIYF
many	TRBV7-2	TRBJ1-1	.	TGTGCCAGCAGCTCGGGACCGTTAACTGAAGCTTTCTTT	CASSSGPLTEAFF
few	TRBV20-1	TRBJ2-5	TRBD2	TGCAGTGTCCCGGGACTAGCGGACCAAGAGACCCAGTACTTC	CSVPGLADQETQYF
many	TRBV7-2	TRBJ2-1	.	TGTGCCAGCACTCGGCAGACGACCTACAATGAGCAGTTCTTC	CASTRQTTYNEQFF
many	TRBV7-2	TRBJ2-3	TRBD1	TGTGCCAGCAGCGGGACAGGGACTTGGGATACGCAGTATTTT	CASSGTGTWDTQYF
.	TRBV30	TRBJ2-3	.	TGTGCCTGGAGGCACGACCCGGGACTCTCGCAGTATTTT	CAWRHDPGLSQYF
many	TRBV20-1	TRBJ2-1	TRBD2	TGCAGTGTAGCGGGGGGGCTCAATGAGCAGTTCTTC	CSVAGGLNEQFF
.	TRBV20-1	TRBJ1-2	TRBD1	TGCAGTGCTAGAGATATTGCGACAGGGCGGTATGGCTACACCTTC	CSARDIATGRYGYTF
.	TRBV19	TRBJ2-5	.	TGTGCCAGTAGTACCGTCAGAACGGGCCAAGAGACCCAGTACTTC	CASSTVRTGQETQYF
.	TRBV7-2	TRBJ1-4	.	TGTGACAGCAGCTTAGGCGGAGCAACTAATGAAAAACTGTTTTTT	CDSSLGGATNEKLFF
many	TRBV7-9	TRBJ2-5	TRBD2	TGTGCCAGCAGCTCGCTCGGGGGGTTCCAAGAGACCCAGTACTTC	CASSSLGGFQETQYF
many	TRBV7-2	TRBJ2-5	.	TGTGCCAGCAGCTTAGATAGGGGAACGAGAGAGACCCAGTACTTC	CASSLDRGTRETQYF
.	TRBV7-9	TRBJ2-5	.	TGTGCCAGCAGCTACCTCAGCGGGGAGACCCAGTACTTC	CASSYLSGETQYF
once	TRBV7-2	TRBJ2-2	TRBD2	TGTGCCAGCTCCCTAGCGGGGGGGGTCACCGGGGAGCTGTTTTTT	CASSLAGGVTGELFF
.	TRBV20-1	TRBJ2-7	TRBD2	TGCAGTGCTAGAGATCTAGGGGGACTAGCGGAAAGCTCCTACGAGCAGTACTTC	CSARDLGGLAESSYEQYF
many	TRBV6-2/TRBV6-3	TRBJ2-3	TRBD2	TGTGCCAGCAGCCGGACTAGCGGGATTGGAGACACAGATACGCAGTATTTT	CASSRTSGIGDTDTQYF